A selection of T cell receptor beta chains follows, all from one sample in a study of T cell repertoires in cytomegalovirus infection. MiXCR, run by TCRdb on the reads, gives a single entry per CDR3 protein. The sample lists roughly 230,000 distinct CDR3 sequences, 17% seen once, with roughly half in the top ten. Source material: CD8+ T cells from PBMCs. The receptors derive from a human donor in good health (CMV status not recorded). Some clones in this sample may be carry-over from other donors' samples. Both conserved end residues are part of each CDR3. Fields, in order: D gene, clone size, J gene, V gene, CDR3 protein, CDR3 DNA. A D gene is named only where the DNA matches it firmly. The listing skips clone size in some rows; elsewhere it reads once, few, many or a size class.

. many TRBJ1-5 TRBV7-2 CASSSAGNSNQPQHF TGTGCCAGCAGCTCCGCGGGAAATAGCAATCAGCCCCAGCATTTT
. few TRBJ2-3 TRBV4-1 CASSQQTGTSTDTQYF TGCGCCAGCAGCCAACAGACCGGGACTAGCACAGATACGCAGTATTTT
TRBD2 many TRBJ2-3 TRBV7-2 CASSPPWAGDTDTQYF TGTGCCAGCAGCCCCCCATGGGCGGGGGACACAGATACGCAGTATTTT
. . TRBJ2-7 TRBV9 CASSGGHSSSYEQYF TGTGCCAGCAGCGGAGGACATTCCAGCTCCTACGAGCAGTACTTC
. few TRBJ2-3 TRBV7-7 CASSLRGPADTQYF TGTGCTAGCAGCTTACGAGGGCCAGCGGATACGCAGTATTTT
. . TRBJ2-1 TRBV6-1 CASSVLRVPYNEQFF TGTGCCAGCAGTGTATTGAGGGTTCCCTACAATGAGCAGTTCTTC
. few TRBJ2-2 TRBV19 CASSSDNTGELFF TGTGCCAGTAGTTCCGATAACACCGGGGAGCTGTTTTTT
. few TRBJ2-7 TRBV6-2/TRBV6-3 CASSYSNRVAEQYF TGTGCCAGCAGTTACTCGAACAGGGTGGCCGAGCAGTACTTC
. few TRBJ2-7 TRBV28 CASSLVGALNYEQYF TGTGCCAGCAGTTTAGTAGGGGCGCTTAACTACGAGCAGTACTTC
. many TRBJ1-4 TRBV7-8 CASSLGPAGATNEKLFF TGTGCCAGCAGCTTAGGCCCTGCGGGTGCAACTAATGAAAAACTGTTTTTT
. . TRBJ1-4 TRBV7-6 CASRDTGEKLFF TGTGCCAGCAGGGACACAGGGGAAAAACTGTTTTTT
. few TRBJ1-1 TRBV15 CATSRVQGGTEAFF TGTGCCACCAGCAGAGTACAAGGGGGGACTGAAGCTTTCTTT
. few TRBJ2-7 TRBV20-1 CSLAGGYEQYF TGCAGTTTGGCCGGGGGCTACGAGCAGTACTTC
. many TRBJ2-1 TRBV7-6 CASSLRDSNPLNEQFF TGTGCCAGCAGCCTCCGGGACTCTAATCCCCTCAATGAGCAGTTCTTC
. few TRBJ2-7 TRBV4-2 CASSQVLGTQFYEQYF TGTGCCAGCAGCCAAGTGCTTGGGACACAATTCTACGAGCAGTACTTC
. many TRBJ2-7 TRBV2 CASRGRGYSYEQYF TGTGCCAGCAGGGGAAGGGGGTACTCCTACGAGCAGTACTTC
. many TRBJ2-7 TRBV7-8 CASSLDDRWEQYF TGTGCCAGCAGCTTAGACGACAGGTGGGAGCAGTACTTC
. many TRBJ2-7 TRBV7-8 CASSLGPVREQYF TGTGCCAGCAGCTTAGGACCGGTACGCGAGCAGTACTTC
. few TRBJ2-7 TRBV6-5 CASSPSHGGHEQYF TGTGCCAGCAGCCCCTCCCACGGTGGACACGAGCAGTACTTC
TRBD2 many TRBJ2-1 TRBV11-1 CASSLAGLAGHNEQFF TGTGCCAGCAGCTTAGCCGGACTAGCGGGACACAATGAGCAGTTCTTC
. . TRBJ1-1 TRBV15 CATSTEGQWTNTEAFF TGTGCCACCAGCACCGAGGGGCAGTGGACGAACACTGAAGCTTTCTTT
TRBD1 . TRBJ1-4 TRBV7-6 CASSKRTGAGGEKLFF TGTGCCAGCAGCAAGCGGACAGGGGCGGGTGGTGAAAAACTGTTTTTT
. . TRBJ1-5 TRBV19 CASNFGPKDQPQHF TGTGCCAGTAACTTCGGGCCCAAAGATCAGCCCCAGCATTTT
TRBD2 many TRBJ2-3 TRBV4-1 CASSQEPDGLAGTDTQYF TGCGCCAGCAGCCAGGAACCCGACGGCTTAGCGGGGACAGATACGCAGTATTTT
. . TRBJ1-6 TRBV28 CASSLTGLGNSPLHF TGTGCCAGCAGTTTAACAGGGCTCGGCAATTCACCCCTCCACTTT
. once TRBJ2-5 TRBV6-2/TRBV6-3 CASSYRDLKETQYF TGTGCCAGCAGTTATAGGGACTTAAAAGAGACCCAGTACTTC
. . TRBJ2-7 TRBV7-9 CASSFRPGGQNREIYEQYF TGTGCCAGCAGCTTCCGACCCGGCGGGCAAAACAGAGAAATCTACGAGCAGTACTTC
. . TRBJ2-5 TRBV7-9 CASSLEWSGSPPQETQYF TGTGCCAGCAGCTTAGAGTGGTCGGGCTCACCTCCCCAAGAGACCCAGTACTTC
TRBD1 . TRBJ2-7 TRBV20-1 CSARGPGTGYEQYF TGCAGTGCTAGGGGTCCCGGGACAGGGTACGAGCAGTACTTC
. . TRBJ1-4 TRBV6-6 CASSYYPETSVEKLFF TGTGCCAGCAGTTATTATCCGGAGACCAGCGTGGAAAAACTGTTTTTT
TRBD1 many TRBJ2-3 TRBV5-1 CASSFGDRVTDTQYF TGCGCCAGCAGCTTTGGTGACAGGGTCACAGATACGCAGTATTTT
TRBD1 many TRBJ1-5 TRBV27 CASSPLLGQVNQPQHF TGTGCCAGCAGCCCACTCCTCGGACAGGTCAATCAGCCCCAGCATTTT
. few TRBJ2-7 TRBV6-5 CASSSGPQMEYF TGTGCCAGCAGTTCAGGGCCTCAGATGGAGTACTTC
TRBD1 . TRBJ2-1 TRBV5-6 CASTPGTGGYNEQFF TGTGCCAGCACCCCCGGGACAGGGGGCTACAATGAGCAGTTCTTC
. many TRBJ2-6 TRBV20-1 CSARGGTGFSGGGANVLTF TGCAGTGCTAGAGGGGGTACAGGGTTCTCCGGTGGGGGGGCCAACGTCCTGACTTTC
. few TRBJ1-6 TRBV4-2 CASSQDRADYNSPLHF TGTGCCAGCAGCCAAGATCGGGCAGACTATAATTCACCCCTCCACTTT
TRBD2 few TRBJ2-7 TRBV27 CASTPRGGAVYEQYF TGTGCCAGCACCCCTCGCGGGGGGGCCGTTTACGAGCAGTACTTC
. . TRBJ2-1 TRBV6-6 CASSPSFGNEQFF TGTGCCAGCAGTCCTTCTTTTGGCAATGAGCAGTTCTTC
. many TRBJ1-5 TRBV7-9 CASSLGAQPQHF TGTGCCAGCAGCTTAGGGGCTCAGCCCCAGCATTTT
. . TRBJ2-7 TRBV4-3 CASSQDEGALTYEQYF TGCGCCAGCAGCCAAGATGAGGGTGCCCTCACCTACGAGCAGTACTTC
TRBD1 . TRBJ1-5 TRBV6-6 CASRRRDSSNQPQHF TGTGCCAGCAGGCGCCGGGACAGCAGCAATCAGCCCCAGCATTTT